This T cell receptor (beta chain) was sequenced in a study of identical twins. V shed 7 bases and J shed 9 bases, with 19 bases lying between them. Germline-derived CDR1 and CDR2 are MDHEN and SYDVKM. This CDR3 contains 14 residues. In this sample, this clonotype turned up a few times. A universal primer site arose from template switching, and cDNA bore unique molecular identifiers. TCRdb reanalysed the 5' RACE reads using MiXCR and keeps one entry per CDR3 protein. The sample carries about 530,000 distinct CDR3 sequences, approximately 16% recorded once. The same specimen was also included in a second study, on yellow fever vaccine responses in identical twins.

The receptor was isolated from a woman under 30 in good health. Sequenced: CD4+ T cells sorted from blood. The chain joins TRBV28 to TRBJ2-1, with D unclear. The DNA for the CDR3 is TGTGCCAGCACCCGGTCGTACAATAAGGGTGAGCAGTTCTTC. Its translation is CASTRSYNKGEQFF.